This TCR beta chain was observed in a study of blood T cell repertoires in COVID-19. Study as a whole: Italy, Spain and the United States were the sources of the convalescent and acute COVID-19 samples.

The CDR3 loop spans 14 amino acids. Trimming cost V 5 bases and J 11 bases, with 19 bases left between them. The germline CDR1 and CDR2 sequences are MNHEY and SVGEGT. Participant age was roughly 18 to 90 years, and participants resided in fewer than 25 US areas. Clinical history reported by participants formed the basis on which cohorts were assigned. As originally analysed: Amplification with reference gene primers provided the estimates of nucleated cell counts. The assay was immunoSEQ multiplex PCR, and TCRdb's table has in-frame clones only and misses some. V and J calls and clone size are those listed in that table; D and trimming were worked out from the DNA. The sample has roughly 250,000 clones, roughly 88% seen once; the top ten hold about 1.2%.

The TCR comes from a woman between 40 and 55 years old with acute COVID-19. The chain has TRBV6-2 or TRBV6-3 and TRBJ2-1, with a possible D match to TRBD1 (6 bases). What was sequenced was PBMCs or T cells enriched from blood (not recorded which). DNA for the CDR3: TGTGCCAGCAGTCGACCACGGGACAACAGAAAGCAGTTCTTC. Translating it yields CASSRPRDNRKQFF.